A selection of T cell receptor beta chains follows, all from one sample in a study of cytomegalovirus exposure and HLA in healthy donors. Sequencing used immunoSEQ multiplex PCR; TCRdb keeps in-frame clones, though not all of them. The table includes just over 150,000 clones, 80% to 90% detected once. The sample comprised PBMCs. The receptors shown here come from a man between 18 and 29 years old in good health and CMV-seropositive. Each CDR3 is given without its conserved first and last residue. Expanded clones get a size class; other rows say once, few or many, or leave the size out.

j_call: TRBJ1-1; v_call: TRBV6-5; clone_size: NA; cdr3_aa: ASRRGTGALEAF
j_call: TRBJ2-1; v_call: TRBV7-8; clone_size: NA; cdr3_aa: ASSSYGGQSSYNEQF
j_call: TRBJ1-2; v_call: TRBV2; clone_size: NA; cdr3_aa: ASSETPRPFNYGYT
j_call: TRBJ2-3; v_call: TRBV10-3; clone_size: NA; cdr3_aa: ATVPGLAGASTDTQY
j_call: TRBJ2-7; v_call: TRBV6-5; clone_size: NA; cdr3_aa: ASSYGLRGGTHEQY
j_call: TRBJ2-3; v_call: TRBV27; clone_size: once; cdr3_aa: ASSLQAGPRTQY
j_call: TRBJ1-5; v_call: TRBV7-8; clone_size: NA; cdr3_aa: ASSTTGSNQPQH
j_call: TRBJ1-1; v_call: TRBV11-2; clone_size: NA; cdr3_aa: ASSLSTGDTEAF
j_call: TRBJ2-7; v_call: TRBV6-5; clone_size: few; cdr3_aa: ASSYSAGSDEQY
j_call: TRBJ2-7; v_call: TRBV4-1; clone_size: NA; cdr3_aa: ASSSPTKLYEQY
j_call: TRBJ1-1; v_call: TRBV5-8; clone_size: NA; cdr3_aa: ASSLPLEGRNTEAF
j_call: TRBJ2-5; v_call: TRBV5-1; clone_size: NA; cdr3_aa: ASAIEGSGLRETQY
j_call: TRBJ1-4; v_call: TRBV7-8; clone_size: NA; cdr3_aa: ASSSGTGTSEKLF
j_call: TRBJ1-3; v_call: TRBV13; clone_size: NA; cdr3_aa: ASSERTGDTIY
j_call: TRBJ1-2; v_call: TRBV5-4; clone_size: NA; cdr3_aa: ASSPGTNRGLTGDYGYT
j_call: TRBJ1-6; v_call: TRBV30; clone_size: NA; cdr3_aa: AWSRGQGNSPLH
j_call: TRBJ2-1; v_call: TRBV5-4; clone_size: NA; cdr3_aa: ASSLGTSVEQF
j_call: TRBJ1-6; v_call: TRBV30; clone_size: NA; cdr3_aa: AWSRSGLLDSPLH
j_call: TRBJ1-1; v_call: TRBV5-8; clone_size: NA; cdr3_aa: ASSLSDNKNTEAF
j_call: TRBJ2-7; v_call: TRBV11-2; clone_size: few; cdr3_aa: ASSSGSTYEQY
j_call: TRBJ1-2; v_call: TRBV7-2; clone_size: NA; cdr3_aa: ASSPEPLQGMGGYT
j_call: TRBJ2-3; v_call: TRBV10-3; clone_size: NA; cdr3_aa: AISESYRGRTDTQY
j_call: TRBJ1-3; v_call: TRBV2; clone_size: NA; cdr3_aa: ASTRDIYSGNTIY
j_call: TRBJ2-7; v_call: TRBV7-2; clone_size: NA; cdr3_aa: ASSNTTGHSYEQY
j_call: TRBJ1-4; v_call: TRBV27; clone_size: NA; cdr3_aa: ASSLAGGENEKLF